This T cell receptor beta chain derives from a study of blood T cell repertoires in COVID-19. Study background: Sources were T cells, B-cell-depleted T cells, or PBMCs; the material itself was cDNA or gDNA.

The protocol was immunoSEQ multiplex PCR, while the TCRdb copy is restricted to in-frame clones and leaves out a portion. Among roughly 96,000 clones listed, about 81% were seen once. This TCR was sampled from a man aged 80 or over with acute or convalescent COVID-19. The sample taken for sequencing was peripheral blood.

The CDR3 coding sequence is TGTGCCAGCCGAGCGGGGGCCTACGAGCAGTACTTC. This encodes CASRAGAYEQYF. The chain links TRBV3-1 (or the pseudogene TRBV3-2) to TRBJ2-7, with TRBD2 matching 8 bases. V dropped 8 bases and J dropped 2; count of bases not matched to a gene: 2. CDR3 size: 12 residues. Germline V lookup: CDR1 LGHDT, CDR2 YNNKEL (reference sequence).